A selection of T cell receptor beta chains follows, all from one sample in a study of T cell responses to AZD1222 COVID-19 vaccine. Clones were sequenced by immunoSEQ multiplex PCR, and TCRdb holds only the in-frame ones, with some missing. The sample gives 150,000 to 200,000 clones, about 92% of which show up once; less than 11% is in the top ten. Sequences were derived from peripheral blood, sampled on day 0 of AZD1222 vaccination. These receptors were collected from an adult in good health. The CDR3 runs from the conserved cysteine through the conserved F or W. A D gene is named only where the DNA matches it firmly. Rows may omit the clone size; those that give it use once, few, many or a size class.

V gene: TRBV7-9
D gene: -
clone size: -
J gene: TRBJ1-1
CDR3 DNA: TGTGCCAGCAGCTTGGCCACCGACCCGGCTGAAGCTTTCTTT
CDR3 protein: CASSLATDPAEAFF

V gene: TRBV3-1/TRBV3-2
D gene: -
clone size: -
J gene: TRBJ2-3
CDR3 DNA: TGTGCCAGCAGCCAAGATCACAACGTTGTTTCTTGGTTTTCATTCTTCACACCAGATACGCAGTATTTT
CDR3 protein: CASSQDHNVVSWFSFFTPDTQYF

V gene: TRBV3-1/TRBV3-2
D gene: -
clone size: -
J gene: TRBJ1-1
CDR3 DNA: TGTGCCAGCAGCCAAGCCCGGGACCTTGTGGCTTTCTTT
CDR3 protein: CASSQARDLVAFF

V gene: TRBV5-1
D gene: TRBD1
clone size: -
J gene: TRBJ2-5
CDR3 DNA: TGCGCCAGCAGCACTGGGACAGGGCAAGAGACCCAGTACTTC
CDR3 protein: CASSTGTGQETQYF

V gene: TRBV3-1/TRBV3-2
D gene: -
clone size: -
J gene: TRBJ2-1
CDR3 DNA: TGTGCCAGCAGCCCTTGGGCTCAACCGCCCTACAATGAGCAGTTCTTC
CDR3 protein: CASSPWAQPPYNEQFF

V gene: TRBV5-3
D gene: TRBD1
clone size: -
J gene: TRBJ1-5
CDR3 DNA: TGTGCCAGAAGCTTGTACAGGGGGAATCAGCCCCAGCATTTT
CDR3 protein: CARSLYRGNQPQHF

V gene: TRBV4-3
D gene: -
clone size: -
J gene: TRBJ1-2
CDR3 DNA: TGCGCCAGCAGCCAAGATCCAGGGACGTATGGCTACACCTTC
CDR3 protein: CASSQDPGTYGYTF

V gene: TRBV7-2
D gene: -
clone size: -
J gene: TRBJ2-5
CDR3 DNA: TGTGCCAGCAGCTTTTGGGGGGCGGAGACCCAGTACTTC
CDR3 protein: CASSFWGAETQYF

V gene: TRBV6-5
D gene: -
clone size: -
J gene: TRBJ1-2
CDR3 DNA: TGTGCCAGCAAAATAGGGGCAAGAGACGGCTACACCTTC
CDR3 protein: CASKIGARDGYTF

V gene: TRBV5-4
D gene: -
clone size: -
J gene: TRBJ2-3
CDR3 DNA: TGTGCCAGCAGCCCAGAGCGGTTTCCGAAAACAGATACGCAGTATTTT
CDR3 protein: CASSPERFPKTDTQYF

V gene: TRBV6-5
D gene: -
clone size: -
J gene: TRBJ1-2
CDR3 DNA: TGTGCCAGCAGTTACTCTCATCCCGGGGCGAATGGCTACACCTTC
CDR3 protein: CASSYSHPGANGYTF

V gene: TRBV19
D gene: -
clone size: -
J gene: TRBJ1-1
CDR3 DNA: TGTGCCAGTAGCCGAAGGGGCACTGAAGCTTTCTTT
CDR3 protein: CASSRRGTEAFF

V gene: TRBV7-9
D gene: TRBD2
clone size: -
J gene: TRBJ2-5
CDR3 DNA: TGTGCCAGCAGCTTAGTTGGGAGGGGCATCGAGACCCAGTACTTC
CDR3 protein: CASSLVGRGIETQYF

V gene: TRBV19
D gene: -
clone size: once
J gene: TRBJ2-1
CDR3 DNA: TGTGCCAGTAGTCCCTACACCGGGAGCTCCTACAATGAGCAGTTCTTC
CDR3 protein: CASSPYTGSSYNEQFF

V gene: TRBV28
D gene: -
clone size: -
J gene: TRBJ2-2
CDR3 DNA: TGTGCCAGCAGATCTCTGCCCGGAGCCGCGAACACCGGGGAGCTGTTTTTT
CDR3 protein: CASRSLPGAANTGELFF

V gene: TRBV5-1
D gene: -
clone size: -
J gene: TRBJ1-5
CDR3 DNA: TGCGCCAGCAGCTTGGAGGGGGGCCTTCAGCCCCAGCATTTT
CDR3 protein: CASSLEGGLQPQHF

V gene: TRBV7-8
D gene: -
clone size: -
J gene: TRBJ1-4
CDR3 DNA: TGTGCCAGCGCGGGGAGGGGTAATGAAAAACTGTTTTTT
CDR3 protein: CASAGRGNEKLFF